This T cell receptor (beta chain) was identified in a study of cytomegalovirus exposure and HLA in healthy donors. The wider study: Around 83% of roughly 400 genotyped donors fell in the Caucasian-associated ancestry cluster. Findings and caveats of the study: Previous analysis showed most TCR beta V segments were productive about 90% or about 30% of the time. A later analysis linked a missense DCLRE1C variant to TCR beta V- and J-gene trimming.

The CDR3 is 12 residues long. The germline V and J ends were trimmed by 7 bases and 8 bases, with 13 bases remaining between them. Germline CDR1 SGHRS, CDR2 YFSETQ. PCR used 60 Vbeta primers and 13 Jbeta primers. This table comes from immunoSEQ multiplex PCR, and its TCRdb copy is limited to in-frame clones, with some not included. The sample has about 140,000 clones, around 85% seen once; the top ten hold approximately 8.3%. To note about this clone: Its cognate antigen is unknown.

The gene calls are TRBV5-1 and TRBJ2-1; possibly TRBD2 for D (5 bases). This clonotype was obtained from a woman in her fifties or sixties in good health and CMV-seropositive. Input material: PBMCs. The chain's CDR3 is CASRLVGDEQFF. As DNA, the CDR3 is TGCGCCAGCCGGCTTGTGGGAGATGAGCAGTTCTTC.